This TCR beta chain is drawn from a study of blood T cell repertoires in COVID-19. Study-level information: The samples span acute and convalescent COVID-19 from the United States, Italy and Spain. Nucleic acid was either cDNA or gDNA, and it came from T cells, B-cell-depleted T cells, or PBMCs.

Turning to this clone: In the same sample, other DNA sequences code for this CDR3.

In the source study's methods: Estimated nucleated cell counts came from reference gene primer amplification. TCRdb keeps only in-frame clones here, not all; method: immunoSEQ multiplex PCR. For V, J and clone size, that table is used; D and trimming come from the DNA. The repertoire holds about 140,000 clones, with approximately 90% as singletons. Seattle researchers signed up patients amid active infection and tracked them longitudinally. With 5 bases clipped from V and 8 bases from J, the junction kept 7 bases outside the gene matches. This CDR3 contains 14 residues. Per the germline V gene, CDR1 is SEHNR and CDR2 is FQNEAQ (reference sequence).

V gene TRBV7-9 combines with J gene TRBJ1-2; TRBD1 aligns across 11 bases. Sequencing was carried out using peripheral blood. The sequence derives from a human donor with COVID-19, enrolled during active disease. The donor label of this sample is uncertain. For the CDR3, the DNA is TGTGCCAGCAGCCTCGGACAGGGGGCTCGAGGCTACACCTTC. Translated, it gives CASSLGQGARGYTF.